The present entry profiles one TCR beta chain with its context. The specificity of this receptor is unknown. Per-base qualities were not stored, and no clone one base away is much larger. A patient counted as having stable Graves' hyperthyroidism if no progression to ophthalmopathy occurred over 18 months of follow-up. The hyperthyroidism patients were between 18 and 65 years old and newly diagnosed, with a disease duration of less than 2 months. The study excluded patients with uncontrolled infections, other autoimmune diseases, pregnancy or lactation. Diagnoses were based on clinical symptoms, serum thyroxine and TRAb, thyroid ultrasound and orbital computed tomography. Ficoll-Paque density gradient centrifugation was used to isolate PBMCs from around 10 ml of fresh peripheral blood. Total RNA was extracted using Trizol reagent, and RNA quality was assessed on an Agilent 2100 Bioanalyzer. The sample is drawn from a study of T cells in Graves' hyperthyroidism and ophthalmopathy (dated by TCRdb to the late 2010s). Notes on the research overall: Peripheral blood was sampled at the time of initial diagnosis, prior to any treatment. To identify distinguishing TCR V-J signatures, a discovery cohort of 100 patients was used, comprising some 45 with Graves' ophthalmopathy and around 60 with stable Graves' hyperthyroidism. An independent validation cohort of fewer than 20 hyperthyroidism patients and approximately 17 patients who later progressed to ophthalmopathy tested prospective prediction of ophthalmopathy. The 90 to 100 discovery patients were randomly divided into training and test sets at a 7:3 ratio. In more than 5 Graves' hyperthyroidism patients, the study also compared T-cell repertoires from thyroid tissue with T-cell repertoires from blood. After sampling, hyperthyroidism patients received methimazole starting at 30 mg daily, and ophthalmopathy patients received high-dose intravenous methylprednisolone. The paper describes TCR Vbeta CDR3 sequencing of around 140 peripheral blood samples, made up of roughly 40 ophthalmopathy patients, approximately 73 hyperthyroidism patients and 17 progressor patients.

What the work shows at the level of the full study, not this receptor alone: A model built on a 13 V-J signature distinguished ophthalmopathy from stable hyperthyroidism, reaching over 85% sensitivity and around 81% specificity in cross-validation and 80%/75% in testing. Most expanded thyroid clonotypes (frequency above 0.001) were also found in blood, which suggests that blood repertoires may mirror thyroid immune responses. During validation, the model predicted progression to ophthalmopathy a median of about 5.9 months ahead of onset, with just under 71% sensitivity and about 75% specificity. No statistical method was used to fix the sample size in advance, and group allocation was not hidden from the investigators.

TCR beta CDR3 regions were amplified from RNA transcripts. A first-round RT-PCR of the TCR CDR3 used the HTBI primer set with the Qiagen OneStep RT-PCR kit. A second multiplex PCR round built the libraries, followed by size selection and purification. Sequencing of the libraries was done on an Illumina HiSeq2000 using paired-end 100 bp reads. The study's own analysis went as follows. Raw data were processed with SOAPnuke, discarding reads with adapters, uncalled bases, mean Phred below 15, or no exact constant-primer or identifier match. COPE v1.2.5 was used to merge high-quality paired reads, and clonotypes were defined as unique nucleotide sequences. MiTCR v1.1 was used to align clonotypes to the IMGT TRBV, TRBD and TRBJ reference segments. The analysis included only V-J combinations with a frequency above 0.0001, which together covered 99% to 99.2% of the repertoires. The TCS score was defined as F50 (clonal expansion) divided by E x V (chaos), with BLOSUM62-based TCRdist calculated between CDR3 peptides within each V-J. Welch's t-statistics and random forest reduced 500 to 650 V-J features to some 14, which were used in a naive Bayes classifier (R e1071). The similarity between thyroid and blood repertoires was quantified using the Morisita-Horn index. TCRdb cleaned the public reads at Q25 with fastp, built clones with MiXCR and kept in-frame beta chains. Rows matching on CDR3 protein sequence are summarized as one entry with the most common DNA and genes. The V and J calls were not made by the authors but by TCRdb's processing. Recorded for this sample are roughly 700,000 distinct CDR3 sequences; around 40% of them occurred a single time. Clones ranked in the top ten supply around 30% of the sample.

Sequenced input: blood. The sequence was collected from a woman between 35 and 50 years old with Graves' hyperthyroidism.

The CDR3 sequence is CASTPTQGFHEQYF. The bases are TGTGCCAGCACCCCCACACAGGGTTTCCACGAGCAGTACTTC. In this chain, TRBV9 is recombined with TRBJ2-7; the D segment could be TRBD1, given 6 matching bases. The CDR3 spans 14 residues, from the cysteine through the phenylalanine. Just the 42-base CDR3 DNA is kept, in frame starting at base 1. CDR1 SGDLS and CDR2 YYNGEE are derived from the germline V gene. Trimming at the junction amounts to 6 bases on V and 5 bases on J, and the germline ends lie 18 bases apart.